Listed below are T cell receptor beta chains from one sample, sequenced in a study of T cells in Graves' hyperthyroidism and ophthalmopathy. A single record per CDR3 protein comes from TCRdb applying MiXCR to the multiplex PCR reads. The sample has 500,000 or so distinct CDR3 sequences, more than 15% seen once. The sequenced sample was blood. These receptors were collected from a woman between 18 and 29 years old with Graves' ophthalmopathy. CDR3s include the opening cysteine and the closing phenylalanine or tryptophan. The D gene is left open where the match is weak. Only some rows state a clone size, as once, few, many or a class for expanded clones.

TRBJ2-7,many,TRBV19,TRBD1,CASSPGTAYEQYF,TGTGCCAGCAGCCCAGGGACAGCCTACGAGCAGTACTTC
TRBJ1-5,many,TRBV28,NA,CASRGTGDSNQPQHF,TGTGCCAGCAGGGGAACAGGAGATAGCAATCAGCCCCAGCATTTT
TRBJ1-2,NA,TRBV19,TRBD1,CASSPGTGLGYTF,TGTGCCAGTAGTCCCGGGACAGGGCTTGGCTACACCTTC
TRBJ2-1,many,TRBV2,TRBD2,CASELAGLGNEQFF,TGTGCCAGCGAGTTAGCGGGACTGGGTAATGAGCAGTTCTTC
TRBJ2-1,NA,TRBV28,NA,CASSLYGQSSYNEQFF,TGTGCCAGCAGTTTATATGGCCAGAGCTCCTACAATGAGCAGTTCTTC
TRBJ2-3,few,TRBV30,NA,CAWSGLPGPRSTDTQYF,TGTGCCTGGAGTGGGCTACCGGGACCTCGGAGTACAGATACGCAGTATTTT
TRBJ2-2,few,TRBV28,TRBD2,CASSRDVSGRLAGELFF,TGTGCCAGCAGTCGAGATGTTAGCGGGAGGTTGGCCGGGGAGCTGTTTTTT
TRBJ1-1,many,TRBV30,TRBD1,CAWNRGATEAFF,TGTGCCTGGAACAGGGGGGCCACTGAAGCTTTCTTT
TRBJ2-1,many,TRBV28,NA,CASSLLFELRHNEQFF,TGTGCCAGCAGTCTCCTTTTCGAGTTACGTCACAATGAGCAGTTCTTC
TRBJ2-7,NA,TRBV27,TRBD1,CASRRTGGDSYEQYF,TGTGCCAGCAGGCGGACAGGGGGGGATTCCTACGAGCAGTACTTC
TRBJ1-1,NA,TRBV6-1,NA,CASSEGWENTEAFF,TGTGCCAGCAGTGAAGGGTGGGAGAACACTGAAGCTTTCTTT
TRBJ1-2,NA,TRBV6-1,NA,CASSEGGFYGYTF,TGTGCCAGCAGTGAAGGCGGGTTTTATGGCTACACCTTC
TRBJ2-7,NA,TRBV27,NA,CASSDPPGLLYEQYF,TGTGCCAGCAGTGACCCCCCCGGTCTCCTGTACGAGCAGTACTTC
TRBJ1-2,many,TRBV2,NA,CASSPTLVNGYTF,TGTGCCAGCAGCCCGACTCTGGTTAATGGCTACACCTTC
TRBJ1-2,few,TRBV12-3/TRBV12-4,NA,CASSGGPRNYGYTF,TGTGCCAGCAGCGGCGGACCACGGAACTATGGCTACACCTTC
TRBJ1-4,few,TRBV20-1,NA,CSARVNMATNEKLFF,TGCAGTGCTAGAGTTAACATGGCAACTAATGAAAAACTGTTTTTT
TRBJ2-5,NA,TRBV28,TRBD2,CASSTSGGRETQYF,TGTGCCAGCAGCACCTCGGGAGGCCGGGAGACCCAGTACTTC
TRBJ2-1,many,TRBV27,TRBD1,CASIKRGPTYNEQFF,TGTGCCAGCATTAAGAGGGGGCCCACCTACAATGAGCAGTTCTTC
TRBJ2-5,NA,TRBV28,NA,CASSLSDYQETQYF,TGTGCCAGCAGTCTCTCCGATTACCAAGAGACCCAGTACTTC
TRBJ1-1,few,TRBV10-3,NA,CAISESPGKPEAFF,TGTGCCATCAGTGAGTCGCCGGGGAAACCTGAAGCTTTCTTT
TRBJ2-1,many,TRBV3-1,TRBD2,CASSQISGGEQFF,TGTGCCAGCAGCCAGATTAGCGGGGGAGAGCAGTTCTTC
TRBJ1-1,many,TRBV5-1,NA,CASSANPNTEAFF,TGCGCCAGCAGCGCGAACCCTAACACTGAAGCTTTCTTT
TRBJ2-7,many,TRBV7-2,NA,CASSPAYEQYF,TGTGCCAGCAGCCCCGCCTACGAGCAGTACTTC
TRBJ2-1,NA,TRBV6-5,NA,CASSYSDSSTHNEQFF,TGTGCCAGCAGTTACTCAGACTCCAGCACGCACAATGAGCAGTTCTTC
TRBJ2-2,NA,TRBV6-2/TRBV6-3,TRBD2,CASTTGLAIGGGELFF,TGTGCCAGCACCACCGGACTAGCAATAGGAGGCGGGGAGCTGTTTTTT
TRBJ1-1,many,TRBV29-1,TRBD1,CSVEGQGVRYTEAFF,TGCAGCGTTGAAGGGCAGGGGGTGCGGTACACTGAAGCTTTCTTT
TRBJ2-3,many,TRBV30,NA,CAWSVQDRDTQYF,TGTGCCTGGAGTGTACAGGATCGAGATACGCAGTATTTT
TRBJ1-1,many,TRBV28,NA,CASSLLSSLRGAVRANTEAFF,TGTGCCAGCAGTTTATTATCATCCCTGCGGGGGGCGGTCCGGGCAAACACTGAAGCTTTCTTT
TRBJ2-1,many,TRBV5-1,TRBD1,CASSLEGAYYNEQFF,TGCGCCAGCAGCTTGGAGGGGGCATACTACAATGAGCAGTTCTTC
TRBJ2-7,few,TRBV20-1,TRBD2,CSAAGTSNYEQYF,TGCAGTGCGGCCGGGACTAGTAACTACGAGCAGTACTTC
TRBJ2-1,NA,TRBV6-6,NA,CTSSYSSSGGGEQFF,TGTACCAGCAGTTACTCCTCTAGCGGAGGGGGGGAGCAGTTCTTC
TRBJ1-4,NA,TRBV12-3/TRBV12-4,NA,CASSADRNEKLFF,TGTGCCAGCAGTGCGGACCGTAATGAAAAACTGTTTTTT
TRBJ1-2,few,TRBV6-1,NA,CASSEGAQYGYTF,TGTGCCAGCAGTGAAGGGGCACAATATGGCTACACCTTC
TRBJ2-5,few,TRBV28,TRBD1,CASSLFVWDRRQETQYF,TGTGCCAGCAGTTTATTTGTGTGGGACAGAAGACAAGAGACCCAGTACTTC
TRBJ2-2,many,TRBV28,TRBD2,CASSLSGTNTGELFF,TGTGCCAGCAGTCTTAGCGGGACGAACACCGGGGAGCTGTTTTTT
TRBJ1-5,few,TRBV30,TRBD1,CAWSGTVSNQPQHF,TGTGCCTGGAGCGGGACAGTTAGCAATCAGCCCCAGCATTTT
TRBJ2-5,NA,TRBV6-2/TRBV6-3,TRBD2,CASSGAGVQETQYF,TGTGCCAGCAGTGGGGCGGGAGTCCAAGAGACCCAGTACTTC
TRBJ2-3,NA,TRBV6-1,TRBD2,CASTRGRAGAWGTDTQYF,TGTGCCAGCACCCGAGGGCGAGCGGGGGCCTGGGGCACAGATACGCAGTATTTT
TRBJ1-3,many,TRBV28,TRBD1,CASSVLQGAGNTIYF,TGTGCCAGCAGTGTTTTACAGGGGGCTGGAAACACCATATATTTT
TRBJ1-4,NA,TRBV4-3,NA,CASSLNPWGADEKLFF,TGCGCCAGCAGCTTAAACCCGTGGGGGGCCGATGAAAAACTGTTTTTT
TRBJ2-7,many,TRBV2,TRBD1,CASSGGTGGTGEQYF,TGTGCCAGCAGTGGGGGGACAGGGGGGACGGGCGAGCAGTACTTC
TRBJ2-3,many,TRBV3-1,TRBD2,CASSRSGGQRTDTQYF,TGTGCCAGCAGCCGTAGCGGGGGCCAACGCACAGATACGCAGTATTTT
TRBJ2-7,many,TRBV27,NA,CASSSPGGRTYYEQYF,TGTGCCAGCAGTTCCCCTGGGGGGCGGACGTACTACGAGCAGTACTTC
TRBJ1-4,many,TRBV20-1,NA,CSAGDSNEKLFF,TGCAGTGCTGGAGACAGTAATGAAAAACTGTTTTTT
TRBJ1-5,many,TRBV7-8,NA,CASSLGGWGPYQPQHF,TGTGCCAGCAGCTTAGGGGGGTGGGGGCCCTATCAGCCCCAGCATTTT
TRBJ2-5,many,TRBV3-1,TRBD2,CASSPPPGGQETQYF,TGTGCCAGCAGCCCCCCCCCCGGGGGGCAAGAGACCCAGTACTTC
TRBJ1-2,many,TRBV6-1,TRBD1,CASSEDGTGYGYTF,TGTGCCAGCAGTGAAGATGGGACAGGGTATGGCTACACCTTC